This record concerns one TCR beta chain sequence. Treatment of the sample: preoperative locoregional IRX-2 cytokine immunotherapy. Samples came from a phase Ib trial of preoperative locoregional IRX-2 cytokine immunotherapy. This entry belongs to a study of preoperative IRX-2 immunotherapy in early breast cancer. Repertoires were generated with immunoSEQ multiplex PCR, while TCRdb's copy carries only in-frame clones and drops some. The sample holds about 42,000 clones, approximately 77% seen once. Trimming removed 0 bases at V and 1 base at J, with 6 bases between. Germline V lookup: CDR1 GTSNPN, CDR2 SVGIG (reference sequence). The CDR3 covers 14 residues.

The TCR sequence derives from a human donor with breast cancer. This material consisted of tumor tissue, taken after IRX-2 immunotherapy. J is TRBJ2-2 and V is TRBV30, with D uncertain. The CDR3 protein is CAWSVTRNTGELFF. The DNA for the CDR3 is TGTGCCTGGAGTGTAACCCGGAACACCGGGGAGCTGTTTTTT.